This TCR beta chain was obtained from a study of multiple sclerosis patients with progressive multifocal leukoencephalopathy. CDR1 is SGHRS and CDR2 is YFSETQ in the germline V gene. CDR3 length: 18 amino acids. After removal of 4 bases from V and 1 base from J, the junction contained 11 bases not matched to a gene. Regarding time point: time of PML onset. PML in natalizumab-treated patients developed after between roughly 15 and 56 months of natalizumab therapy. All patients had prior interferon beta, and all PML patients were female. Synthetic inline TR CDR3 controls covering all V-J pairings were spiked into each PCR. This table comes from immunoSEQ multiplex PCR, and its TCRdb copy is limited to in-frame clones, with some not included. Here the sample spans more than 30,000 clones, 87% being singletons.

This chain joins TRBV5-1 and TRBJ2-4; TRBD2 agrees at 10 bases. The sequenced sample was PBMCs, obtained from a patient treated with natalizumab. The source is a woman in her thirties or forties with progressive multifocal leukoencephalopathy. Here the CDR3 DNA reads TGCGCCAGCAGCCACGGACTAGCGGCCCCCTTGGCCAAAAACATTCAGTACTTC. It is translated as CASSHGLAAPLAKNIQYF.